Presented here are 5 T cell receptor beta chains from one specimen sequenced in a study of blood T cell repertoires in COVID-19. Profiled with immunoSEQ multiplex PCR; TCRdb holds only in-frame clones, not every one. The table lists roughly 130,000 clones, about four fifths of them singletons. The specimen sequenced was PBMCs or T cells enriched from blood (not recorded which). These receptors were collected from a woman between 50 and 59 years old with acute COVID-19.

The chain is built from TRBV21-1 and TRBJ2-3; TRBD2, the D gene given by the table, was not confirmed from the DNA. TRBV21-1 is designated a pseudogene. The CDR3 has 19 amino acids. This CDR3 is CASESKGLAGGLTADTQYF. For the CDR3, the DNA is TGTGCCAGCGAGTCTAAAGGACTAGCGGGAGGGCTAACTGCCGATACGCAGTATTTT.

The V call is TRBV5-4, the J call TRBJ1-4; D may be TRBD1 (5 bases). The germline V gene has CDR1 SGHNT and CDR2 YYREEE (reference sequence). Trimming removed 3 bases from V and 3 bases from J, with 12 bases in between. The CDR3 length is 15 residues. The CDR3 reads CASSSTGGANEKLFF. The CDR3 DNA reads TGTGCCAGCAGCTCCACCGGGGGGGCTAATGAAAAACTGTTTTTT.

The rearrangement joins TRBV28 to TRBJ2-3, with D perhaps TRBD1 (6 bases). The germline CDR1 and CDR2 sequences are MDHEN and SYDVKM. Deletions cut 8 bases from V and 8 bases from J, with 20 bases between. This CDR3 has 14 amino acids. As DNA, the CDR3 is TGTGCCAGCTCGAGCAGGACAGAGAGGTTTACGCAGTATTTT. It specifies CASSSRTERFTQYF.

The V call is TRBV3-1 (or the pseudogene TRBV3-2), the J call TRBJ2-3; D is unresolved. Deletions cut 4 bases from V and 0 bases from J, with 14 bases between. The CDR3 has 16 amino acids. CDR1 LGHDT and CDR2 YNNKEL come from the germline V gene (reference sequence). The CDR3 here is CASSPYFEVSTDTQYF. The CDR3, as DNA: TGTGCCAGCAGCCCCTACTTCGAGGTCAGCACAGATACGCAGTATTTT.

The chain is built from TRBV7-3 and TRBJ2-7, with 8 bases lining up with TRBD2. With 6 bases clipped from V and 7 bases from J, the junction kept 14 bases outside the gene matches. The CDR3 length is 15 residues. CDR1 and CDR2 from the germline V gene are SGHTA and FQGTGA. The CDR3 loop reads CASRPNTGGSREQYF. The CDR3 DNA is TGTGCCAGCAGACCCAACACGGGGGGGTCTCGAGAGCAGTACTTC.